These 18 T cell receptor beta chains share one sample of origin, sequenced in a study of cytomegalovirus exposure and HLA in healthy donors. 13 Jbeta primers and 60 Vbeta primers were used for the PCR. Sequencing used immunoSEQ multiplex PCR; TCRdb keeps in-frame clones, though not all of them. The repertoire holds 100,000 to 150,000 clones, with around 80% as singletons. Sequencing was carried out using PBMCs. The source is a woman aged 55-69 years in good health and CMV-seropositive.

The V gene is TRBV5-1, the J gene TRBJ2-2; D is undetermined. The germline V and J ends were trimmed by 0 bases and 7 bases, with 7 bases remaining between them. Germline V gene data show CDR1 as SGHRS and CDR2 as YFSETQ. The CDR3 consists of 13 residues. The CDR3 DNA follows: TGCGCCAGCAGCTTGGCGGGTTTCGGGGAGCTGTTTTTT. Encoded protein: CASSLAGFGELFF.

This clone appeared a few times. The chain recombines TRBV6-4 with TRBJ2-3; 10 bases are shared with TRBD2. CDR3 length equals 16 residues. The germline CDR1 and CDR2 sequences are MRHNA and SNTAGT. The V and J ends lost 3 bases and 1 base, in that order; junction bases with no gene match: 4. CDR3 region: CASSEYGTSGTDTQYF. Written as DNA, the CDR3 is TGTGCCAGCAGTGAATACGGGACTAGCGGCACAGATACGCAGTATTTT.

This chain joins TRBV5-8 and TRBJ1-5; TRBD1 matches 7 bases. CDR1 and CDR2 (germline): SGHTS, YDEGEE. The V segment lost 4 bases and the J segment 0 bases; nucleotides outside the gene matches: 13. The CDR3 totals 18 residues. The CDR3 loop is CASSLGTAPTYSNQPQHF. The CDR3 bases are TGTGCCAGCAGCCTCGGGACAGCCCCTACTTATAGCAATCAGCCCCAGCATTTT.

DNA for the CDR3: TGCAGCGTTGAGGGGACAGGGGGCGCGAACCACTATGGCTACACCTTC. As protein: CSVEGTGGANHYGYTF. This chain uses TRBV29-1 with TRBJ1-2; 12 positions agree with TRBD1. Trimming cost V 3 bases and J 3 bases; bases outside gene matches: 8. This CDR3 is built from 16 residues. In germline, CDR1 is SQVTM, CDR2 ANQGSEA.

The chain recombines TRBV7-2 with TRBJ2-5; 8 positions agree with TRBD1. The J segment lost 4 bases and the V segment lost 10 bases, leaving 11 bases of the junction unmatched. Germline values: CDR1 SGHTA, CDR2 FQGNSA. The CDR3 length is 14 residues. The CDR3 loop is CATHLGTGVETQYF. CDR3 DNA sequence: TGTGCCACCCATTTGGGGACAGGAGTAGAGACCCAGTACTTC.

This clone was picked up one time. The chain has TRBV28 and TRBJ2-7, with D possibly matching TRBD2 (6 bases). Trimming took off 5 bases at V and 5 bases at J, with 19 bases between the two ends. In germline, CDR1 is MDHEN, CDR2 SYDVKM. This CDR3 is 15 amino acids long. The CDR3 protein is CASSQPRGGGDEQYF. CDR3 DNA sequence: TGTGCCAGCAGTCAACCAAGGGGAGGTGGCGACGAGCAGTACTTC.

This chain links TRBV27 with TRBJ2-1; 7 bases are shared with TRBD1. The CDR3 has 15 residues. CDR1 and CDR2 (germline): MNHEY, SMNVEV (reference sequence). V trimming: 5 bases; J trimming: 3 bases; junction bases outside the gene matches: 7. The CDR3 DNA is TGTGCCAGCAGTAATAGACAGGGCAGCTACAATGAGCAGTTCTTC. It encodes CASSNRQGSYNEQFF.

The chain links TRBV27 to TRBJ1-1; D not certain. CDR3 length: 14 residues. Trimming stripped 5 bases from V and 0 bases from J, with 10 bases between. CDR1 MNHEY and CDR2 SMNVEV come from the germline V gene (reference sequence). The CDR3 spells CASSTRGMNTEAFF. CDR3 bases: TGTGCCAGCAGTACCAGAGGCATGAACACTGAAGCTTTCTTT.

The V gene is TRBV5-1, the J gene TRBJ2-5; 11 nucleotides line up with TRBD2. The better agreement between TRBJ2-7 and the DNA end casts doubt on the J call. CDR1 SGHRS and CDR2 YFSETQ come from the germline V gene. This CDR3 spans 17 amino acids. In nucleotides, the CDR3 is TGCGCCAGCAGCTGGGGACTAGCGGAGTCTACATCCTACGAGCAGTACTTC. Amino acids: CASSWGLAESTSYEQYF.

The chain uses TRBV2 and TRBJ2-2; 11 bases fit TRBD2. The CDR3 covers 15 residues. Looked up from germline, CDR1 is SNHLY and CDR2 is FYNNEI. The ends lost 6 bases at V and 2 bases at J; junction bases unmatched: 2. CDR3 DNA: TGTGCCAGCAGCGGGACTAGCGGAAACACCGGGGAGCTGTTTTTT. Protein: CASSGTSGNTGELFF.

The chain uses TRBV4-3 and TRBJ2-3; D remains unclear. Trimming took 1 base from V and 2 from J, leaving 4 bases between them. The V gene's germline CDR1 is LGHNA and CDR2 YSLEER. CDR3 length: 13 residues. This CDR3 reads CASSQGHTDTQYF. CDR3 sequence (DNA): TGCGCCAGCAGCCAAGGGCACACAGATACGCAGTATTTT.

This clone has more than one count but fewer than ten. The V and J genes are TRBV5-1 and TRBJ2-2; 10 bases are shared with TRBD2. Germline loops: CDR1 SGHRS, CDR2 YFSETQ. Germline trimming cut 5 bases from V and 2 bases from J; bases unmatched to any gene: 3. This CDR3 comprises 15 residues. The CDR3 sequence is CASRWTSGNTGELFF. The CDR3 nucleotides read TGCGCCAGCAGGTGGACTAGCGGAAACACCGGGGAGCTGTTTTTT.

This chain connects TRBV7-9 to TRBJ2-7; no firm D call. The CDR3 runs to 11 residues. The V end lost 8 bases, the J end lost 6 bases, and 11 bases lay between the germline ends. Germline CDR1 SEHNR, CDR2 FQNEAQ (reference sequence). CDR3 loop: CASSTMGEQYF. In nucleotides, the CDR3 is TGTGCCAGCTCCACTATGGGCGAGCAGTACTTC. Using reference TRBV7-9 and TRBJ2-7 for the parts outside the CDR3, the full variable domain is DTGVSQNPRHKITKRGQNVTFRCDPISEHNRLYWYRQTLGQGPEFLTYFQNEAQLEKSRLLSDRFSAERPKGSFSTLEIQRTEQGDSAMYLCASSTMGEQYFGPGTRLTVT.

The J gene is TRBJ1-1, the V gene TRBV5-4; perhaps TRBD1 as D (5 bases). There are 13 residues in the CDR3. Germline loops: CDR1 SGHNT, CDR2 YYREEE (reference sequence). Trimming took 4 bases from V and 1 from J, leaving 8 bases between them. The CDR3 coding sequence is TGTGCCAGCAGCGTGGACACGAACACTGAAGCTTTCTTT. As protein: CASSVDTNTEAFF.

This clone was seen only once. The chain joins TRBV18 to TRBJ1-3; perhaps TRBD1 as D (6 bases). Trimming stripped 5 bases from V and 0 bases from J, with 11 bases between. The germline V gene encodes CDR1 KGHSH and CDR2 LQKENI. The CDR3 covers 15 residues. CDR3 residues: CASSAGQLSGNTIYF. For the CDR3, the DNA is TGTGCCAGCTCAGCAGGACAGCTCTCTGGAAACACCATATATTTT.

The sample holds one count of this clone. This chain's CDR3 is CASSLRDRDANTIYF. The CDR3 nucleotides read TGTGCCAGCAGCCTCCGGGACAGGGACGCTAACACCATATATTTT. V gene TRBV6-5 combines with J gene TRBJ1-3; 9 bases line up with TRBD1. V was clipped by 6 bases and J by 7 bases; unmatched bases: 10. The CDR3 is 15 residues long. Germline CDR1 is MNHEY and CDR2 is SVGAGI.

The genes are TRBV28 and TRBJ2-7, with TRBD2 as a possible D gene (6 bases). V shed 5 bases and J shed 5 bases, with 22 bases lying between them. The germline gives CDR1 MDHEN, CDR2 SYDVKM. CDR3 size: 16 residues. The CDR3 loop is CASSALRILAPHEQYF. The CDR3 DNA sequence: TGTGCCAGCAGTGCCCTCAGAATACTAGCCCCTCACGAGCAGTACTTC.

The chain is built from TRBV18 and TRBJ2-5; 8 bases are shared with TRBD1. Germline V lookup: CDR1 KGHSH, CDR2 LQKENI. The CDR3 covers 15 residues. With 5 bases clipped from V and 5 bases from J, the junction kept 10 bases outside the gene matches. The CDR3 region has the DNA TGTGCCAGCTCAGACACTCTCGGACAGGGCGAGACCCAGTACTTC. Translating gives CASSDTLGQGETQYF.